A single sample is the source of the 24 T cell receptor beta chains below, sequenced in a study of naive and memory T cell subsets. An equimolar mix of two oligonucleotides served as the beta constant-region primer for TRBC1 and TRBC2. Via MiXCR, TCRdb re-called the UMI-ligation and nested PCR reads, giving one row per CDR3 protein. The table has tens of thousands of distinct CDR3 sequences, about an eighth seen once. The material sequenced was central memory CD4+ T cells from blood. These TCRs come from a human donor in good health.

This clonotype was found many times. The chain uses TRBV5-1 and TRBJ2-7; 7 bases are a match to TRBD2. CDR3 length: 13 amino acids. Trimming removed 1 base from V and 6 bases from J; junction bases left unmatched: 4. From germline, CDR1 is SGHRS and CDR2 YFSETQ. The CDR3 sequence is CASSLSGEGEQYF. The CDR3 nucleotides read TGCGCCAGCAGCTTGTCCGGGGAGGGCGAGCAGTACTTC.

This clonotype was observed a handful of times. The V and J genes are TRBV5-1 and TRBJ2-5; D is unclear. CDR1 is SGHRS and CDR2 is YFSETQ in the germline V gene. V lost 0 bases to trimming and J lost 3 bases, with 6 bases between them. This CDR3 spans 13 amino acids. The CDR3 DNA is TGCGCCAGCAGCTTGGCACCTAAAGAGACCCAGTACTTC. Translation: CASSLAPKETQYF.

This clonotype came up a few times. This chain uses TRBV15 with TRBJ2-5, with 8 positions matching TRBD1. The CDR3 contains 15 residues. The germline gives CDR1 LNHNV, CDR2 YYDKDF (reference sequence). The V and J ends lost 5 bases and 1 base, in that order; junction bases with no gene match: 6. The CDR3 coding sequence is TGTGCCACCAGCGGAGGGACAGGCCGCCAAGAGACCCAGTACTTC. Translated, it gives CATSGGTGRQETQYF.

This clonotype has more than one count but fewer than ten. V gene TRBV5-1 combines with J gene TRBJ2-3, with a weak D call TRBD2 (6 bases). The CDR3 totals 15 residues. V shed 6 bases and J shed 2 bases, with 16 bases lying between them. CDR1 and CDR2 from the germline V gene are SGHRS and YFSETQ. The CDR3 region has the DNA TGCGCCAGCAACTTAGCGGCTAACCCCACAGATACGCAGTATTTT. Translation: CASNLAANPTDTQYF.

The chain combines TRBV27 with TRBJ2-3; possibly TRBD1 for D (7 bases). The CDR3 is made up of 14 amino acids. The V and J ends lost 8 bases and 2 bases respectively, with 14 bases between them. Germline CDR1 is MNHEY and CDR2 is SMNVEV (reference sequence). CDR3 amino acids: CASRRGPATDTQYF. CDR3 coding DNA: TGTGCCAGCCGGAGGGGGCCGGCCACAGATACGCAGTATTTT.

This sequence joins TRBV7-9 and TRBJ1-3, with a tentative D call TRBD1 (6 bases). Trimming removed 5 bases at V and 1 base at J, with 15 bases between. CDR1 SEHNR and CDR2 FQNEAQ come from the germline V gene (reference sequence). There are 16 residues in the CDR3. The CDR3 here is CASSPPDSLSGNTIYF. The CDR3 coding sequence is TGTGCCAGCAGCCCACCGGACAGTCTTTCTGGAAACACCATATATTTT.

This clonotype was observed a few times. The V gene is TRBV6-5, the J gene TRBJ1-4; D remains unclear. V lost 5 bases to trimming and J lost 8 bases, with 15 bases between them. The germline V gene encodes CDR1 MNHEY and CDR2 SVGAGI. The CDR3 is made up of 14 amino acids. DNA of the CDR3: TGTGCCAGCAGTCCAACATTCCGGCTGGAAAAACTGTTTTTT. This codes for CASSPTFRLEKLFF.

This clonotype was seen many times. In nucleotides, the CDR3 is TGTGCCAGCAGCTTAAGGGGGGACCCAAGCACAGATACGCAGTATTTT. Translated, it gives CASSLRGDPSTDTQYF. This sequence joins TRBV7-8 and TRBJ2-3, with D perhaps given as TRBD1 or TRBD2 (6 bases each). The V end was cut by 2 bases, the J end by 0 bases, with 12 bases between. The CDR3 runs 16 residues. In germline, CDR1 is SGHVS, CDR2 FQNEAQ.

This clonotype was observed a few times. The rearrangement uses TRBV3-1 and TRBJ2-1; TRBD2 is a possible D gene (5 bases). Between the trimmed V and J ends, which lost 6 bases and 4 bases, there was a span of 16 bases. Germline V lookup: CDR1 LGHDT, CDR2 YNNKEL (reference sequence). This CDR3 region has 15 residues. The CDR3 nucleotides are TGTGCCAGCAGAGTCGGGGTCTGGTCATACAATGAGCAGTTCTTC. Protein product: CASRVGVWSYNEQFF.

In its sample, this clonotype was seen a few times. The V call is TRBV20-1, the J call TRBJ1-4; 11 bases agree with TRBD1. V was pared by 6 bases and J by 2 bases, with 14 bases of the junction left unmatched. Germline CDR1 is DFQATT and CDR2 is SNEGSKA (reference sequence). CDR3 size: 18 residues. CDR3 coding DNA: TGCAGTGCCTCGGACAGGGGGCGGTTAGTGCGGACTAATGAAAAACTGTTTTTT. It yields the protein CSASDRGRLVRTNEKLFF.

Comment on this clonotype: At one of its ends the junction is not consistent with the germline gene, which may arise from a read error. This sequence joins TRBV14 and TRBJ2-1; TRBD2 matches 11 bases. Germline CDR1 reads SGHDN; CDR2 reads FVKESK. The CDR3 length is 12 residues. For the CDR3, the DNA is TGTGCCAGCAGCCAAGATAGCGGGAGGGTGCTCTTC. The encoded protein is CASSQDSGRVLF.

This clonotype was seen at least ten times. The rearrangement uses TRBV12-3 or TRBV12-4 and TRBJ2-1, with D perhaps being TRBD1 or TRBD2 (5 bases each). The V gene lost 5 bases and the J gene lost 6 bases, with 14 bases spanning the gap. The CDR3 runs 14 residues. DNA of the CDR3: TGTGCCAGCAGTCCCCGGGGCTCACTCAATGAGCAGTTCTTC. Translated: CASSPRGSLNEQFF.

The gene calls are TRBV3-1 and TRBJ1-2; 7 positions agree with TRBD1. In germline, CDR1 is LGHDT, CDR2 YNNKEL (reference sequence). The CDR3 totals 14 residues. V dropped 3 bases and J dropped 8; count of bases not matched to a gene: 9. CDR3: CASSHLKTGRGYTF. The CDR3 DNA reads TGTGCCAGCAGCCACCTCAAGACAGGGCGCGGCTACACCTTC.

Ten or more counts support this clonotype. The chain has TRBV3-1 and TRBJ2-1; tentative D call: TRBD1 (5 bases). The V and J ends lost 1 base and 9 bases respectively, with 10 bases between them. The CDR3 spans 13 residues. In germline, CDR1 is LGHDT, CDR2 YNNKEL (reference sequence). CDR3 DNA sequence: TGTGCCAGCAGCCAAGCAGGGTCGCGTGAGCAGTTCTTC. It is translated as CASSQAGSREQFF.

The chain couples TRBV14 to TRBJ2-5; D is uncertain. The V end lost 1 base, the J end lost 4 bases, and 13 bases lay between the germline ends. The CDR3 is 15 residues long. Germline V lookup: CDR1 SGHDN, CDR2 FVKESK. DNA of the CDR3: TGTGCCAGCAGCCAAGGCAGAGGACGAGGAGAGACCCAGTACTTC. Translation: CASSQGRGRGETQYF.

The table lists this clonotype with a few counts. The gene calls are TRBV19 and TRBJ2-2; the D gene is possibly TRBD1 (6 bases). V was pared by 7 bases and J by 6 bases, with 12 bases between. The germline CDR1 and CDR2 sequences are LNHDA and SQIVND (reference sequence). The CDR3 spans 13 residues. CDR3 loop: CASNLQGPGELFF. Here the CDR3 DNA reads TGTGCCAGTAATCTCCAGGGGCCCGGGGAGCTGTTTTTT.

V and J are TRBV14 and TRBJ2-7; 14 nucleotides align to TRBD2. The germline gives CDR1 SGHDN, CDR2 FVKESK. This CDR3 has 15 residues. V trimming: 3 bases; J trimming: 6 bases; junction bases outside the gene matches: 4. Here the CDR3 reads CASSQAGLAGAEQYF. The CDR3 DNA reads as TGTGCCAGCAGCCAGGCGGGACTAGCGGGAGCCGAGCAGTACTTC.

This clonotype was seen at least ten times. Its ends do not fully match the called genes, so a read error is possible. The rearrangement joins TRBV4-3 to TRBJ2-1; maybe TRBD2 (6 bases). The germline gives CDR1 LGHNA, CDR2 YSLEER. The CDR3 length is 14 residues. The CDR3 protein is CASSQEVTGEGPSF. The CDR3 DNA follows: TGCGCCAGCAGCCAAGAAGTCACGGGAGAGGGGCCCTCCTTC.

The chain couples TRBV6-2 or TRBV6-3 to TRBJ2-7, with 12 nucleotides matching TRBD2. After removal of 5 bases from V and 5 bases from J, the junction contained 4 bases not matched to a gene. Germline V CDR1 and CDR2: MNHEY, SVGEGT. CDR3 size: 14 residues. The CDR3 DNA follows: TGTGCCAGCAGTCGACTAGCGGGAGCCGACGAGCAGTACTTC. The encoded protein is CASSRLAGADEQYF.

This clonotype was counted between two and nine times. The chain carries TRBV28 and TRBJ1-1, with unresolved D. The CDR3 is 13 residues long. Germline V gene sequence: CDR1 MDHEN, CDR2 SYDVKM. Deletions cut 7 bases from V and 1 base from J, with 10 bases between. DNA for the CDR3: TGTGCCAGCATGGTATGGAAGAACACTGAAGCTTTCTTT. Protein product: CASMVWKNTEAFF.

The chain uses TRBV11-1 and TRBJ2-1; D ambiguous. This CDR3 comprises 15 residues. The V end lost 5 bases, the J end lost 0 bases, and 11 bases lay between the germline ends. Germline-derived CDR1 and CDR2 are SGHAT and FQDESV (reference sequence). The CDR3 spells CASSPQRLSYNEQFF. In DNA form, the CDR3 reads TGTGCCAGCAGCCCTCAGCGACTCTCCTACAATGAGCAGTTCTTC.

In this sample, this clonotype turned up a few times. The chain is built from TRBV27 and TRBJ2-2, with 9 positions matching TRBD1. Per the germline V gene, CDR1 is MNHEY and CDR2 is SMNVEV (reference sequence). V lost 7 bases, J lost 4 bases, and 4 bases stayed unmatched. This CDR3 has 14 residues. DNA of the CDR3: TGTGCCAGCACCGTGACAGGGGGCACCGGGGAGCTGTTTTTT. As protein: CASTVTGGTGELFF.

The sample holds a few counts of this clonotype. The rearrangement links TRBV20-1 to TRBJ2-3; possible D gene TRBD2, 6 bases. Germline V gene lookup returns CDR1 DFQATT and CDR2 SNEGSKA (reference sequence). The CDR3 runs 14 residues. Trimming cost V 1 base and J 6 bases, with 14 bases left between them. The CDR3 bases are TGCAGTGCTAGAGCGGGGAGTGGGGGGGATACGCAGTATTTT. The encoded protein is CSARAGSGGDTQYF.

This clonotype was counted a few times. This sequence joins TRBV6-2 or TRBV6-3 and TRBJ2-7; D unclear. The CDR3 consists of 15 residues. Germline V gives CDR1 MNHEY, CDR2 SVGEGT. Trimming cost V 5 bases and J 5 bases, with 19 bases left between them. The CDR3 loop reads CASSQVWCGIHEQYF. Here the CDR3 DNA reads TGTGCCAGCAGTCAGGTTTGGTGTGGGATCCACGAGCAGTACTTC.